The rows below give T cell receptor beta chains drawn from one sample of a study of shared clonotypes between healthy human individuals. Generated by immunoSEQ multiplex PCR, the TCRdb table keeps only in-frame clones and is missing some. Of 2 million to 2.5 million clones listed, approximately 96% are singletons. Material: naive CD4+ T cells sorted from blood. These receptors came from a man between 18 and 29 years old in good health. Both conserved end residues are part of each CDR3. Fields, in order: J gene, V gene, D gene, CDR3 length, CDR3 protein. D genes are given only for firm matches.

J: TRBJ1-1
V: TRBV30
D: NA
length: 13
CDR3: CAWSKDMNTEAFF

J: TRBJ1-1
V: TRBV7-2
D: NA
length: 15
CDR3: CASSLYSIGRSEAFF

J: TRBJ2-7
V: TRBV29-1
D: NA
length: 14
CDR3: CSVVEAGRSYEQYF

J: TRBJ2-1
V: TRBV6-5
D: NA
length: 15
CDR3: CASSYSYQGFYEQFF

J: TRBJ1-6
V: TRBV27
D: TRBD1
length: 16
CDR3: CASSPLDRINNSPLHF

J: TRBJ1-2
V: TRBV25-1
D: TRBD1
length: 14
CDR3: CASRWEGQVGGYTF

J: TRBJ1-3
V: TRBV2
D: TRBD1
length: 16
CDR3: CASTLADRAFGNTIYF

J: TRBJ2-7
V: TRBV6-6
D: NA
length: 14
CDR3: CASNRDTRPYEQYF

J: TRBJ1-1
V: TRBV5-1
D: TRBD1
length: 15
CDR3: CASSLLGQGSTEAFF

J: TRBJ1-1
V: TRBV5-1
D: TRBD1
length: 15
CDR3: CASSLSGTGYTEAFF

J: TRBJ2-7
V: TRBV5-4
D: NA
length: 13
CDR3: CASSLITGGEQYF

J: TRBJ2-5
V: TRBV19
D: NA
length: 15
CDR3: CASSSSSGTQETQYF

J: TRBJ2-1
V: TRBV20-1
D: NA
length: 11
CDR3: CSARGAYEQFF

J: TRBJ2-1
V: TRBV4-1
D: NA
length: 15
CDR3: CASSQDPSSYNEQFF

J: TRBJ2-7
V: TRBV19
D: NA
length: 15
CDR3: CASSITLVGTYEQYF

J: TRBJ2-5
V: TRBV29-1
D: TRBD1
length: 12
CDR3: CSVTGQGETQYF

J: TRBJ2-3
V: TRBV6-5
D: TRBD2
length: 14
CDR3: CASRGTSGFDTQYF

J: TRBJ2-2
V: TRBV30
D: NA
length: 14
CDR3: CAWSVMGRTGELFF

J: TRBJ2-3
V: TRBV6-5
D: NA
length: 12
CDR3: CASSYIGDTQYF

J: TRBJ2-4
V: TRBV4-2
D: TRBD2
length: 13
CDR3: CASSQEVARGVYF

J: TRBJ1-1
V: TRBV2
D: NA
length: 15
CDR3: CASSEEVRGNTEAFF

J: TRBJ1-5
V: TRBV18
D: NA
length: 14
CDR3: CASSPLRSNQPQHF

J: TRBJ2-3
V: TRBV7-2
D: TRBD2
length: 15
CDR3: CASSLSGSLADTQYF

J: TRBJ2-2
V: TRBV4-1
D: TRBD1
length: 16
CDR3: CASSQARTGVTGELFF

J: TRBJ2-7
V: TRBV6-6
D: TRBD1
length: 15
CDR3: CASSLSGQGGYEQYF

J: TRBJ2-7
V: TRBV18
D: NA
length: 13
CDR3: CASSRDQTYEQYF

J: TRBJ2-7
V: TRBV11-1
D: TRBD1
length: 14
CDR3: CASSLAGQGRKQYF

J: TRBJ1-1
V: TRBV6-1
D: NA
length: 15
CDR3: CASSALSGMNTEAFF

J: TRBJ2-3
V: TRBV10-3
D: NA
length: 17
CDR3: CAIAPRGGGLSTDTQYF

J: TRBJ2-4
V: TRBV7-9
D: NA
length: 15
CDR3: CASSPEAPTKNIQYF

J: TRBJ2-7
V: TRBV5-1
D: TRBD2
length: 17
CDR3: CASSPTGGASVTYEQYF

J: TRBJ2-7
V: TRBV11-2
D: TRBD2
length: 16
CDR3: CASSIEASAGALEQYF

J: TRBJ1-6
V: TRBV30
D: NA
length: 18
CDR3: CAWMPPAGKRTYNSPLHF

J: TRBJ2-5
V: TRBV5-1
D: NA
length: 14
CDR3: CASSLGSGLETQYF

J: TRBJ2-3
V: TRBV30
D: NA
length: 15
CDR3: CAWSVRGTSTDTQYF

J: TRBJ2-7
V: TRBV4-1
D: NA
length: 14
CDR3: CASSQDLGHYEQYF

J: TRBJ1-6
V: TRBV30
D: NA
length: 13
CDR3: CAWSVTNYSPLHF

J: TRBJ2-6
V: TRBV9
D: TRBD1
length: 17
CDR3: CASSPGTGKAGANVLTF

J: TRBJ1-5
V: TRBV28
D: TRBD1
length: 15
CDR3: CASSSPGTGNQPQHF

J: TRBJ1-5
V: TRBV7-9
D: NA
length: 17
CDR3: CASSSGVIGGVHQPQHF